This TCR beta chain was sequenced for a study of control samples from healthy donors and cancer patients. TCRdb keeps only in-frame clones here, not all; method: immunoSEQ multiplex PCR. The table shows some 140,000 clones, with roughly 94% occurring only once. Germline trimming cut 5 bases from V and 3 bases from J; bases unmatched to any gene: 12. This CDR3 comprises 17 residues. Germline assignment: CDR1 SGHAT and CDR2 FQNNGV. The chain has TRBV11-2 and TRBJ2-2; 7 bases agree with TRBD2. This receptor was obtained from a man aged 35 to 55 in good health. Sequenced: blood. CDR3 DNA: TGTGCCAGCAGCCCCCCTGCTGAGCGGGGCGACACCGGGGAGCTGTTTTTT. Translated, it gives CASSPPAERGDTGELFF.